A single sample gave rise to the 32 T cell receptor beta chains below, sequenced in a study of early T cells in non-severe SARS-CoV-2 infection. TCRdb called the 5' RACE reads again in MiXCR, with one record for every CDR3 protein. Seen here are 35,000 to 40,000 distinct CDR3 sequences, 5% to 6.5% observed once, and the top ten hold around 24%. Sequences were obtained from whole blood. Every receptor here comes from an adult who was a healthcare worker with PCR-confirmed SARS-CoV-2 infection or an uninfected control (not recorded which).

This clonotype has ten or more counts. This chain uses TRBV29-1 with TRBJ2-7, with TRBD1 identical over 7 bases. The CDR3 loop spans 12 amino acids. Germline assignment: CDR1 SQVTM and CDR2 ANQGSEA. V lost 8 bases to trimming and J lost 7 bases; unmatched junction nucleotides: 11. CDR3 sequence reads: CSIRDSSREQYF. CDR3 bases: TGCAGCATCCGGGACAGCTCTCGGGAGCAGTACTTC.

This chain connects TRBV7-9 to TRBJ1-4; D possibly corresponds to TRBD1 (6 bases). The CDR3 contains 15 residues. In germline, CDR1 is SEHNR, CDR2 FQNEAQ (reference sequence). The V and J ends lost 1 base and 7 bases respectively, with 13 bases between them. The CDR3 DNA follows: TGTGCCAGCAGCTTAGGATCCAGGGGATTTGAAAAACTGTTTTTT. This sequence encodes CASSLGSRGFEKLFF.

As for this clonotype: One base away lies a much larger clone, so this may be a sequencing read error. The genes are TRBV18 and TRBJ2-7, with D maybe TRBD2 (5 bases). The CDR3 is 14 residues long. Germline-derived CDR1 and CDR2 are KGHSH and LQKENI. Between the trimmed V and J ends, which lost 1 base and 4 bases, there was a span of 11 bases. The DNA of the CDR3 is TGTGCCAGCTCACCACTACACGGGGATTACGAGCAGTACTTC. Translation: CASSPLHGDYEQYF.

In its sample, this clonotype was seen many times. V and J are TRBV7-9 and TRBJ2-3; no definite D call. Trimming removed 1 base from V and 0 bases from J, with 11 bases in between. The CDR3 consists of 16 residues. Germline-derived CDR1 and CDR2 are SEHNR and FQNEAQ (reference sequence). The CDR3 region has the DNA TGTGCCAGCAGCTTAGGGCGGTATGCTAGCACAGATACGCAGTATTTT. This sequence encodes CASSLGRYASTDTQYF.

This clonotype was counted a few times. V usage is TRBV7-6 and J usage is TRBJ1-2; perhaps TRBD1 as D (5 bases). CDR3 length: 15 residues. Germline values: CDR1 SGHVS, CDR2 FNYEAQ. The V and J ends lost 1 base and 7 bases respectively, with 16 bases between them. The CDR3 here is CASSLEAGTLSGYTF. The CDR3, as DNA: TGTGCCAGCAGCTTAGAGGCAGGGACTCTGTCTGGCTACACCTTC.

This clonotype occurred many times. This rearrangement joins TRBV6-5 to TRBJ2-6; D is possibly TRBD2 (6 bases). The CDR3 loop spans 17 amino acids. V gave up 7 bases and J gave up 2 bases, with 18 bases separating them. CDR1 and CDR2 from the germline V gene are MNHEY and SVGAGI. The CDR3 is CASTSYPGRPGANVLTF. CDR3 nucleotides: TGTGCCAGCACTTCCTATCCTGGGAGGCCTGGGGCCAACGTCCTGACTTTC.

This clonotype has only a few counts. The chain couples TRBV7-3 to TRBJ2-7; unclear D gene. Per the germline V gene, CDR1 is SGHTA and CDR2 is FQGTGA. Trimming shortened V by 5 bases and J by 4 bases, and 15 bases separated the two germline ends. The length of the CDR3 is 14 residues. As DNA, the CDR3 is TGTGCCAGCAGCGCAAAAGGGAACAGTTACGAGCAGTACTTC. It translates to CASSAKGNSYEQYF.

There are many counts of this clonotype. The chain has TRBV7-2 and TRBJ2-7, with D tentatively TRBD1 or TRBD2 (5 bases each). CDR3 length equals 13 residues. Trimming shortened V by 5 bases and J by 9 bases, and 17 bases separated the two germline ends. Germline CDR1 SGHTA, CDR2 FQGNSA. Written as DNA, the CDR3 is TGTGCCAGCAGCCAGATGGGGGTCCGGGGGCAGTACTTC. It specifies CASSQMGVRGQYF. Based on the CDR3 plus reference TRBV7-2 and TRBJ2-7, the full variable domain is GAGVSQSPSNKVTEKGKDVELRCDPISGHTALYWYRQSLGQGLEFLIYFQGNSAPDKSGLPSDRFSAERTGGSVSTLTIQRTQQEDSAVYLCASSQMGVRGQYFGPGTRLTVT.

There are many counts of this clonotype. The chain couples TRBV20-1 to TRBJ2-4; 8 bases fit TRBD2. The germline V gene has CDR1 DFQATT and CDR2 SNEGSKA (reference sequence). J was trimmed by 1 base and V by 5 bases; bases with no gene match: 4. The CDR3 totals 14 residues. CDR3 sequence: CSAHPSGAKNIQYF. The CDR3 nucleotides are TGCAGTGCTCACCCTAGCGGGGCCAAAAACATTCAGTACTTC.

This clonotype was observed at least ten times. The chain couples TRBV19 to TRBJ2-1; 9 bases map to TRBD2. The CDR3 has 15 amino acids. CDR1 LNHDA and CDR2 SQIVND come from the germline V gene (reference sequence). V lost 10 bases and J lost 5; bases outside the gene matches: 12. The DNA of the CDR3 is TGTGCCACCTTACAAGCGGGAGGTCCCGACAATGAGCAGTTCTTC. It is translated as CATLQAGGPDNEQFF.

The gene calls are TRBV7-6 and TRBJ2-2, with 10 positions matching TRBD2. Germline trimming cut 5 bases from V and 5 bases from J; bases unmatched to any gene: 5. The CDR3 loop spans 15 amino acids. CDR1 SGHVS and CDR2 FNYEAQ come from the germline V gene. Written as DNA, the CDR3 is TGTGCCAGCAGCGCCCGGACTAGCGGAACCGGGGAGCTGTTTTTT. Translated: CASSARTSGTGELFF.

This clonotype showed up many times. V usage is TRBV27 and J usage is TRBJ2-2, with TRBD1 matching over 8 bases. CDR1 is MNHEY, CDR2 SMNVEV, per germline (reference sequence). This CDR3 has 15 residues. Trimming removed 4 bases from V and 7 bases from J; junction bases left unmatched: 8. CDR3 loop: CASSSRQGAGGELFF. The CDR3 DNA is TGTGCCAGCAGTTCTCGGCAGGGGGCAGGCGGGGAGCTGTTTTTT.

The table lists this clonotype with many counts. The gene calls are TRBV7-2 and TRBJ2-1; D ambiguous. Per germline, CDR1 SGHTA and CDR2 FQGNSA. The CDR3 length is 13 residues. Deletions cut 5 bases from V and 3 bases from J, with 8 bases between. CDR3 in amino acids: CASSPPYYNEQFF. The CDR3 DNA reads TGTGCCAGCAGCCCCCCATACTACAATGAGCAGTTCTTC.

This clonotype turned up a few times. The chain has TRBV3-1 and TRBJ2-3; D possibly corresponds to TRBD2 (5 bases). Trimming removed 1 base from V and 5 bases from J, with 13 bases in between. This CDR3 is 15 amino acids long. The V gene's germline CDR1 is LGHDT and CDR2 YNNKEL (reference sequence). Here the CDR3 reads CASSQGPSPGDTQYF. In DNA form, the CDR3 reads TGTGCCAGCAGCCAAGGGCCTAGCCCCGGAGATACGCAGTATTTT.

There are many counts of this clonotype. The V and J genes are TRBV28 and TRBJ1-1; D is unresolved. The V end was cut by 8 bases, the J end by 0 bases, with 16 bases between. Germline V lookup: CDR1 MDHEN, CDR2 SYDVKM. The CDR3 runs to 15 residues. The CDR3 region is CASSSGGQMNTEAFF. CDR3 DNA sequence: TGTGCCAGCTCATCCGGAGGGCAGATGAACACTGAAGCTTTCTTT.

This clonotype was observed many times. The chain links TRBV6-6 to TRBJ2-7, with D perhaps TRBD1 (5 bases). Germline lookup yields CDR1 MNHNY and CDR2 SVGAGI (reference sequence). The V gene lost 2 bases and the J gene lost 2 bases, with 7 bases spanning the gap. This CDR3 is built from 13 residues. The CDR3 region is CASSYGRAYEQYF. The CDR3 bases are TGTGCCAGCAGTTACGGCAGGGCCTACGAGCAGTACTTC.

This clonotype was counted ten times or more. The chain couples TRBV30 to TRBJ2-3, with D possibly TRBD2 on 5 matching bases. Trimming removed 1 base at V and 5 bases at J, with 10 bases between. Germline V lookup: CDR1 GTSNPN, CDR2 SVGIG (reference sequence). The CDR3 is 13 amino acids. The CDR3 spells CAWSAGGLDTQYF. CDR3 bases: TGTGCCTGGAGTGCAGGAGGACTAGATACGCAGTATTTT.

This clonotype was recorded many times. V and J are TRBV7-9 and TRBJ2-7, with 10 positions matching TRBD2. Germline values: CDR1 SEHNR, CDR2 FQNEAQ (reference sequence). After removal of 4 bases from V and 3 bases from J, the junction contained 3 bases not matched to a gene. This CDR3 is built from 14 residues. CDR3 protein: CASSSGLAVYEQYF. CDR3 nucleotide sequence: TGTGCCAGCAGCTCCGGACTAGCGGTCTACGAGCAGTACTTC.

The table lists this clonotype with many counts. This chain uses TRBV7-6 with TRBJ2-1; 9 bases are a match to TRBD1. The CDR3 is 16 amino acids. Germline-derived CDR1 and CDR2 are SGHVS and FNYEAQ. V lost 5 bases to trimming and J lost 7 bases; unmatched junction nucleotides: 12. Here the CDR3 DNA reads TGTGCCAGCAGCAGTACCGGGACAGGGAAGTTGAATGAGCAGTTCTTC. Protein sequence: CASSSTGTGKLNEQFF.

The V gene is TRBV10-3, the J gene TRBJ2-2, with 7 bases fitting TRBD2. The V gene's germline CDR1 is ENHRY and CDR2 SYGVKD. The CDR3 is made up of 16 amino acids. The V gene end was trimmed by 0 bases and the J gene end by 4 bases; junction bases not matched to a gene: 5. In nucleotides, the CDR3 is TGTGCCATCAGTGAGTCGACGGGAGGAGGCACCGGGGAGCTGTTTTTT. Translated, it gives CAISESTGGGTGELFF.

This clonotype showed up many times. The rearrangement links TRBV7-9 to TRBJ2-5, with a weak D call TRBD1 (6 bases). V shed 0 bases and J shed 4 bases, with 15 bases lying between them. The germline CDR1 and CDR2 sequences are SEHNR and FQNEAQ (reference sequence). The CDR3 is 16 residues long. Here the CDR3 DNA reads TGTGCCAGCAGCTTAGCCACAGGGTGGAAAGGAGAGACCCAGTACTTC. It encodes CASSLATGWKGETQYF.

This clonotype has a handful of counts. This chain links TRBV3-1 with TRBJ2-3; unclear D gene. The CDR3 runs 12 residues. Trimming pared 2 bases from V and 3 bases from J, leaving 3 bases between. Looked up from germline, CDR1 is LGHDT and CDR2 is YNNKEL (reference sequence). CDR3 coding DNA: TGTGCCAGCAGCCAAAAAACAGATACGCAGTATTTT. Its protein is CASSQKTDTQYF.

On this clonotype: It may be a read error: a sequence one base away is much more abundant. This sequence joins TRBV14 and TRBJ2-1; D is perhaps TRBD2 (5 bases). CDR3 length: 13 amino acids. From germline, CDR1 is SGHDN and CDR2 FVKESK. The CDR3 bases are TGTGCCAGCAACCAACAGCGGTACAGTGAGCAGTTCTTC. The encoded protein is CASNQQRYSEQFF.

V and J are TRBV18 and TRBJ2-1; TRBD2 matches 11 bases. With V trimmed by 0 bases and J by 1 base, 8 bases remained unmatched. CDR1 is KGHSH and CDR2 is LQKENI in the germline V gene. The CDR3 totals 19 residues. CDR3 in DNA: TGTGCCAGCTCACCACCGGCACGACTAGCGGGACGTTCCTACAATGAGCAGTTCTTC. Encoded protein: CASSPPARLAGRSYNEQFF.

This clonotype has ten or more counts. The V gene is TRBV7-2, the J gene TRBJ1-2, with TRBD1 matching 7 bases. The CDR3 spans 15 residues. CDR1 and CDR2 from the germline V gene are SGHTA and FQGNSA. V was pared by 5 bases and J by 4 bases, with 10 bases of the junction left unmatched. This chain's CDR3 is CASSPLQGYGYGYTF. In DNA, the CDR3 is TGTGCCAGCAGCCCCCTACAGGGGTACGGCTATGGCTACACCTTC.

The table lists this clonotype with many counts. The V and J genes are TRBV20-1 and TRBJ1-3, with 10 bases identical to TRBD1. This CDR3 is 16 amino acids long. Germline trimming cut 6 bases from V and 4 bases from J; bases unmatched to any gene: 12. The germline V gene has CDR1 DFQATT and CDR2 SNEGSKA (reference sequence). The CDR3 bases are TGCAGTGCCAGTCCTTCGGACAGGGGGACGGGAAACACCATATATTTT. As protein: CSASPSDRGTGNTIYF.

This clonotype has a count of ten or more. The CDR3 here is CASSVAWEAGGNYNEQFF. The CDR3, as DNA: TGTGCCAGCAGCGTAGCTTGGGAAGCGGGAGGGAACTACAATGAGCAGTTCTTC. This chain connects TRBV9 to TRBJ2-1, with 10 bases identical to TRBD2. The ends lost 0 bases at V and 3 bases at J; junction bases unmatched: 9. The CDR3 consists of 18 residues. Per the germline V gene, CDR1 is SGDLS and CDR2 is YYNGEE.

This clonotype has a handful of counts. One end of the junction does not line up with germline, which may come from a read error. V gene TRBV7-7 combines with J gene TRBJ2-1, with D uncertain. From germline, CDR1 is SSHAT and CDR2 FNYEAQ (reference sequence). The CDR3 runs to 13 residues. CDR3 in DNA: TGTGCTAGCAGCTTCGGGCCAAACAATGAGCAGTTCTTC. The encoded protein is CASSFGPNNEQFF.

This clonotype appeared many times. The gene calls are TRBV3-1 and TRBJ1-5; D is undetermined. V was cut by 3 bases and J by 4 bases, with 10 bases left in between. The germline gives CDR1 LGHDT, CDR2 YNNKEL (reference sequence). The CDR3 runs 14 residues. The CDR3 DNA sequence: TGTGCCAGCAGCCAGGGTGGTGGGAATCAGCCCCAGCATTTT. As protein: CASSQGGGNQPQHF. Full variable domain (rest looked up from reference TRBV3-1 and TRBJ1-5): DTAVSQTPKYLVTQMGNDKSIKCEQNLGHDTMYWYKQDSKKFLKIMFSYNNKELIINETVPNRFSPKSPDKAHLNLHINSLELGDSAVYFCASSQGGGNQPQHFGDGTRLSIL.

This clonotype was recorded a few times. V and J are TRBV7-8 and TRBJ2-1, with D possibly TRBD1 on 6 matching bases. V lost 6 bases and J lost 8, with 14 bases in between. CDR1 and CDR2 (germline): SGHVS, FQNEAQ. This CDR3 comprises 13 residues. In nucleotides, the CDR3 is TGTGCCAGCAGGATACAGGACAGTCATGAGCAGTTCTTC. The encoded protein is CASRIQDSHEQFF.

This clonotype was seen ten or more times. V usage is TRBV30 and J usage is TRBJ1-1; no firm D call. Trimming took 0 bases from V and 0 from J, leaving 5 bases between them. The germline gives CDR1 GTSNPN, CDR2 SVGIG (reference sequence). The CDR3 is 13 amino acids. The CDR3 coding sequence is TGTGCCTGGAGTGTGGTCATGAACACTGAAGCTTTCTTT. Encoded protein: CAWSVVMNTEAFF.

In its sample, this clonotype was seen many times. This rearrangement joins TRBV30 to TRBJ2-7; TRBD1 agrees at 9 bases. The ends lost 2 bases at V and 7 bases at J; junction bases unmatched: 9. There are 14 residues in the CDR3. Per germline, CDR1 GTSNPN and CDR2 SVGIG (reference sequence). The CDR3 protein is CAWSPTGGPVEQYF. The CDR3 coding sequence is TGTGCCTGGAGTCCCACAGGGGGCCCGGTTGAGCAGTACTTC.